Below, 20 T cell receptor beta chains from the same sample are listed, as sequenced in a study of technical replicates of blood from a handful of donors. The assay was immunoSEQ multiplex PCR, and TCRdb's table has in-frame clones only and misses some. The data show 55,000 to 80,000 clones, 85% to 95% seen once. The sequenced material came from T cells isolated from PBMCs. All receptors come from a human donor in good health.

The chain links TRBV5-6 to TRBJ1-1; weak D call: TRBD1 (6 bases). The CDR3 is made up of 19 amino acids. V was shortened by 2 bases and J by 11 bases, with 34 bases between the two germline ends. Germline CDR1 and CDR2: SGHDT and YYEEEE. DNA for the CDR3: TGTGCCAGCAGCTTTGGTCCTAGGCAAGGGGGGACTAACCGGATGCATGCTTTCTTT. Translated, it gives CASSFGPRQGGTNRMHAFF.

The chain has TRBV6-5 and TRBJ1-1; 10 positions agree with TRBD1. J gave up 0 bases and V 0 bases, and 1 base lay outside the gene matches. Germline CDR1 MNHEY, CDR2 SVGAGI. CDR3 length: 16 residues. CDR3 sequence reads: CASSYSGTGVNTEAFF. CDR3 DNA: TGTGCCAGCAGTTACTCCGGGACAGGGGTGAACACTGAAGCTTTCTTT.

This rearrangement joins TRBV19 to TRBJ2-2; 9 nucleotides agree with TRBD2. The CDR3 is made up of 15 amino acids. Trimming removed 1 base from V and 5 bases from J; junction bases left unmatched: 2. Germline values: CDR1 LNHDA, CDR2 SQIVND (reference sequence). The CDR3 loop is CASSIVAGVTGELFF. The CDR3 DNA is TGTGCCAGTAGTATAGTAGCGGGGGTAACCGGGGAGCTGTTTTTT.

This clone showed up just once. The genes are TRBV2 and TRBJ2-3; maybe TRBD1 (5 bases). The CDR3 is 18 residues long. Germline CDR1 SNHLY, CDR2 FYNNEI. Trimming took 8 bases from V and 0 from J, leaving 24 bases between them. The CDR3 sequence: CASLTTVLQRTSTDTQYF. The DNA of the CDR3 is TGTGCCAGCCTTACGACAGTTTTGCAACGTACTAGCACAGATACGCAGTATTTT.

The chain recombines TRBV28 with TRBJ2-7; D is possibly TRBD2 (7 bases). The V end lost 5 bases, the J end lost 3 bases, and 14 bases lay between the germline ends. Germline CDR1 and CDR2: MDHEN and SYDVKM. The CDR3 runs to 14 residues. CDR3 DNA: TGTGCCAGCAGTAGCCCGGGGGGCATCTACGAGCAGTACTTC. It is translated as CASSSPGGIYEQYF.

The chain has TRBV5-1 and TRBJ2-5, with D maybe TRBD1 (5 bases). Germline CDR1 is SGHRS and CDR2 is YFSETQ. Deletions cut 0 bases from V and 2 bases from J, with 8 bases between. The CDR3 has 14 residues. The CDR3 protein is CASSLGQIQETQYF. The CDR3 DNA reads as TGCGCCAGCAGCTTGGGACAGATTCAAGAGACCCAGTACTTC.

The DNA of the CDR3 is TGTGCCAGCAGTGGGTGGGACAGCAGGCAGCCCCAGCATTTT. Amino acid sequence: CASSGWDSRQPQHF. The genes are TRBV6-1 and TRBJ1-5; TRBD1 aligns across 7 bases. CDR1 and CDR2 (germline): MNHNS, SASEGT. This CDR3 spans 14 amino acids. Losses at the gene ends were 4 bases for V and 7 bases for J; bases not matched to a gene: 7.

The CDR3 sequence: CASSLGLAGGPVWQETQYF. DNA of the CDR3: TGTGCCAGCAGTTTAGGACTAGCGGGAGGGCCGGTATGGCAAGAGACCCAGTACTTC. This chain links TRBV28 with TRBJ2-5, with 15 positions matching TRBD2. Per germline, CDR1 MDHEN and CDR2 SYDVKM. The CDR3 covers 19 residues. J was trimmed by 2 bases and V by 2 bases; bases with no gene match: 9.

The rearrangement joins TRBV11-2 to TRBJ1-5; D gene ambiguous. The V gene's germline CDR1 is SGHAT and CDR2 FQNNGV. The CDR3 spans 12 residues. The V end was cut by 5 bases, the J end by 6 bases, with 8 bases between. In DNA, the CDR3 is TGTGCCAGCAGCAAGGAGGGTCAGCCCCAGCATTTT. Translated: CASSKEGQPQHF.

In its sample, this clone was seen once. The gene calls are TRBV13 and TRBJ2-1; 9 bases line up with TRBD2. Germline CDR1 PRHDT, CDR2 FYEKMQ (reference sequence). Trimming cost V 5 bases and J 7 bases; bases outside gene matches: 15. The CDR3 length is 17 residues. The chain's CDR3 is CASSPQTPSGVGNEQFF. The CDR3 DNA follows: TGTGCCAGCAGCCCCCAGACGCCTAGCGGGGTAGGGAATGAGCAGTTCTTC.

The rearrangement joins TRBV2 to TRBJ2-5, with D possibly TRBD1 on 5 matching bases. V dropped 7 bases and J dropped 5 bases, with 14 bases sitting between them. The CDR3 loop spans 13 amino acids. The germline gives CDR1 SNHLY, CDR2 FYNNEI. CDR3: CASNLAGKETQYF. The CDR3 nucleotides are TGTGCCAGCAACCTGGCAGGGAAGGAGACCCAGTACTTC.

This clone was counted a few times. This chain links TRBV4-1 with TRBJ2-1; weak D call: TRBD2 (6 bases). V was cut by 10 bases and J by 7 bases, with 11 bases left in between. Germline lookup yields CDR1 MGHRA and CDR2 YSYEKL. This CDR3 contains 11 residues. CDR3 nucleotides: TGCGCCATCGGGGGTACGAATGAGCAGTTCTTC. Its protein is CAIGGTNEQFF.

The chain links TRBV4-2 to TRBJ2-3; 10 bases are a match to TRBD2. Trimming removed 0 bases from V and 3 bases from J; junction bases left unmatched: 3. CDR1 and CDR2 from the germline V gene are LGHNA and YNFKEQ. The CDR3 extends over 16 amino acids. The CDR3 protein is CASSQDRGLATDTQYF. The CDR3 nucleotides are TGTGCCAGCAGCCAAGATAGGGGACTAGCGACAGATACGCAGTATTTT.

The V and J genes are TRBV28 and TRBJ2-2; D ambiguous. Per the germline V gene, CDR1 is MDHEN and CDR2 is SYDVKM. This CDR3 contains 12 residues. Trimming pared 4 bases from V and 4 bases from J, leaving 4 bases between. CDR3 residues: CASSSFTGELFF. In nucleotides, the CDR3 is TGTGCCAGCAGTTCCTTCACCGGGGAGCTGTTTTTT.

The rearrangement uses TRBV5-1 and TRBJ1-4; 9 nucleotides match TRBD1. The length of the CDR3 is 15 residues. CDR1 SGHRS and CDR2 YFSETQ come from the germline V gene. Trimming cost V 0 bases and J 8 bases; bases outside gene matches: 5. CDR3 bases: TGCGCCAGCAGCTTGGGGGACAGGGCCGAGGAAAAACTGTTTTTT. The encoded protein is CASSLGDRAEEKLFF.

The chain is built from TRBV2 and TRBJ2-2; 8 bases map to TRBD1. The ends lost 8 bases at V and 3 bases at J; junction bases unmatched: 8. This CDR3 is 15 amino acids long. Looked up from germline, CDR1 is SNHLY and CDR2 is FYNNEI. This CDR3 reads CASGHDRGYTGELFF. DNA for the CDR3: TGTGCCAGCGGACACGACAGGGGTTACACCGGGGAGCTGTTTTTT.

The V call is TRBV6-5, the J call TRBJ2-5, with 9 positions matching TRBD1. Germline CDR1 reads MNHEY; CDR2 reads SVGAGI. The trim removed 3 bases at V and 5 bases at J, leaving 7 bases unmatched. The CDR3 covers 15 residues. The CDR3 DNA reads as TGTGCCAGCAGTTATACGGGACAGGGTTCGGAGACCCAGTACTTC. This encodes CASSYTGQGSETQYF.

This clone was observed a single time. CDR3 nucleotide sequence: TGTGCCAGCGGAGGGACGGGGAATTCCTACGAGCAGTACTTC. Translating gives CASGGTGNSYEQYF. J is TRBJ2-7 and V is TRBV6-1; a weak D match, TRBD2 (6 bases). This CDR3 comprises 14 residues. Trimming shortened V by 8 bases and J by 1 base, and 15 bases separated the two germline ends. Germline V CDR1 and CDR2: MNHNS, SASEGT.

The rearrangement joins TRBV6-5 to TRBJ2-7; D is perhaps TRBD2 (5 bases). Germline CDR1 reads MNHEY; CDR2 reads SVGAGI. Trimming left V 5 bases short and J 7 bases short, with 15 bases between. CDR3 size: 13 residues. CDR3 residues: CASSPDSTEEQYF. For the CDR3, the DNA is TGTGCCAGCAGTCCGGACTCAACGGAGGAGCAGTACTTC.

The genes are TRBV10-3 and TRBJ2-1; tentative D call: TRBD1 (5 bases). Germline lookup yields CDR1 ENHRY and CDR2 SYGVKD. The CDR3 runs to 15 residues. The V end was cut by 0 bases, the J end by 4 bases, with 10 bases between. The CDR3 bases are TGTGCCATCAGTGAGTCAACAGGCTATTACAATGAGCAGTTCTTC. Translation gives CAISESTGYYNEQFF.